What follows is one T cell receptor (beta chain) and its context. What it binds is unknown. According to the study, genomic DNA was the template for TCR beta VDJ and CDR3 profiling. Each CDR3 protein is one row after TCRdb ran MiXCR on the reads. Found here are about 160,000 distinct CDR3 sequences, roughly 40% of them singletons; the top ten hold 1.1%. These data belong to a study of CD8+CD57+ T cells in acquired aplastic anemia. General observations from the study: Found in both controls and patients were some 31 CD8+ CDR3 sequences.

Per germline, CDR1 DFQATT and CDR2 SNEGSKA (reference sequence). This CDR3 comprises 16 residues. The ends lost 5 bases at V and 2 bases at J; junction bases unmatched: 10. The clonotype comes from a human donor in good health. The genes are TRBV20-1 and TRBJ2-3; 10 nucleotides align to TRBD2. The sequenced sample consisted of sorted CD4+, CD8+, or CD8+CD57+ T cells (not recorded which) from PBMCs. Here the CDR3 DNA reads TGCAGTGCTCGATTACTAGCGGGACCTTCCACAGATACGCAGTATTTT. Its translation: CSARLLAGPSTDTQYF.